This TCR beta chain comes out of a study of blood T cell repertoires in COVID-19. On the study more broadly: Sample material is recorded as cDNA or gDNA derived from T cells, B-cell-depleted T cells, or PBMCs.

As handled by the study authors: Estimation of nucleated cell counts relied on the amplification of reference gene primers. Assay used: immunoSEQ multiplex PCR; TCRdb lists only in-frame clones, some missing. D and trimming come from the DNA, and the V and J calls and clone size come from that table. Of under 250,000 clones listed, about 84% are singletons. This study enrolled people aged roughly 18 to 89 from approximately 24 US geographic areas. CDR3 length: 18 residues. Per germline, CDR1 LGHDT and CDR2 YNNKEL (reference sequence). V was pared by 1 base and J by 0 bases, with 5 bases of the junction left unmatched.

The specimen was PBMCs or T cells enriched from blood (not recorded which). The origin of this receptor is a man in his sixties who had recovered from COVID-19. The chain couples TRBV3-1 (or the pseudogene TRBV3-2) to TRBJ2-7; TRBD2 agrees at 14 bases. The CDR3 nucleotides are TGTGCCAGCAGCCAAGTAGGACTAGCGGGGGGCGGCTCCTACGAGCAGTACTTC. This sequence encodes CASSQVGLAGGGSYEQYF.